The 30 T cell receptor beta chains below were found in one sample sequenced in a study of blood T cell repertoires in COVID-19. The protocol was immunoSEQ multiplex PCR, while the TCRdb copy is restricted to in-frame clones and leaves out a portion. The table records under 150,000 clones, roughly 89% of them present only once. Source material: peripheral blood. Every receptor here comes from a woman aged 40 to 50 with acute or convalescent COVID-19.

The chain carries TRBV7-2 and TRBJ2-4; 8 bases agree with TRBD2. The CDR3 extends over 15 amino acids. Germline V gives CDR1 SGHTA, CDR2 FQGNSA. V shed 6 bases, J shed 4 bases, and the junction held 8 bases outside the gene matches. The CDR3 DNA follows: TGTGCCAGCAGTGATCCCCCTAGCGGGAAAAACATTCAGTACTTC. Encoded protein: CASSDPPSGKNIQYF.

This chain links TRBV4-3 with TRBJ1-4; 10 nucleotides align to TRBD1. The V and J ends lost 0 bases and 7 bases, in that order; junction bases with no gene match: 5. The V gene's germline CDR1 is LGHNA and CDR2 YSLEER. This CDR3 comprises 16 residues. CDR3 sequence (DNA): TGCGCCAGCAGCCAAGATGGGACAGGGGTGCGTGAAAAACTGTTTTTT. Translation: CASSQDGTGVREKLFF.

The V and J genes are TRBV7-8 and TRBJ1-3; D is perhaps TRBD1 (6 bases). The CDR3 runs 13 residues. The V gene lost 5 bases and the J gene lost 3 bases, with 8 bases spanning the gap. Germline V gene data show CDR1 as SGHVS and CDR2 as FQNEAQ. The DNA of the CDR3 is TGTGCCAGCAGCAACAGGGTTGGAAACACCATATATTTT. It is translated as CASSNRVGNTIYF.

V gene TRBV5-6 combines with J gene TRBJ2-7, with unresolved D. V lost 2 bases to trimming and J lost 0 bases, with 3 bases between them. Looked up from germline, CDR1 is SGHDT and CDR2 is YYEEEE. This CDR3 is 12 amino acids long. The CDR3 here is CASSFSSYEQYF. Written as DNA, the CDR3 is TGTGCCAGCAGCTTCAGCTCCTACGAGCAGTACTTC.

This clone was counted once. The chain has TRBV7-2 and TRBJ2-2; D possibly corresponds to TRBD2 (5 bases). The V end lost 1 base, the J end lost 4 bases, and 13 bases lay between the germline ends. Germline V gene data show CDR1 as SGHTA and CDR2 as FQGNSA. The CDR3 consists of 16 residues. This chain's CDR3 is CASSLVRIASTGELFF. The CDR3, as DNA: TGTGCCAGCAGCTTAGTTCGAATAGCGAGCACCGGGGAGCTGTTTTTT.

This clone was detected only once. This rearrangement joins TRBV19 to TRBJ1-2, with 9 bases identical to TRBD1. The CDR3 covers 15 residues. Trimming removed 7 bases from V and 4 bases from J; junction bases left unmatched: 10. Germline CDR1 reads LNHDA; CDR2 reads SQIVND (reference sequence). The CDR3 bases are TGTGCCAGTAAGTCCCACACAGGGGGCGCCTATGGCTACACCTTC. This gives the protein CASKSHTGGAYGYTF.

The DNA for the CDR3 is TGTGCCAGCAGTGGGGGCGGAGGGAGGTTCGGAATTTACTACGAGCAGTACTTC. Its translation is CASSGGGGRFGIYYEQYF. The V call is TRBV6-1, the J call TRBJ2-7; tentative D call: TRBD2 (6 bases). Germline V gene data show CDR1 as MNHNS and CDR2 as SASEGT. V lost 4 bases to trimming and J lost 3 bases, with 25 bases between them. This CDR3 contains 18 residues.

The genes are TRBV6-6 and TRBJ1-1; 7 bases line up with TRBD1. The J segment lost 0 bases and the V segment lost 5 bases, leaving 9 bases of the junction unmatched. The CDR3 spans 16 residues. The V gene's germline CDR1 is MNHNY and CDR2 SVGAGI (reference sequence). The CDR3 region is CASSTPYRGLNTEAFF. The CDR3 nucleotides read TGTGCCAGCAGTACCCCGTACAGGGGCTTGAACACTGAAGCTTTCTTT.

The table lists this clone with many counts. The chain recombines TRBV27 with TRBJ1-5; D is possibly TRBD1 (6 bases). V lost 6 bases, J lost 5 bases, and 23 bases lay in between. The length of the CDR3 is 17 residues. CDR1 is MNHEY and CDR2 is SMNVEV in the germline V gene (reference sequence). The CDR3 nucleotides are TGTGCCAGCAGGCCAACAGGGTCCTTCGTCTATTATCAGCCCCAGCATTTT. Its protein product is CASRPTGSFVYYQPQHF.

The gene calls are TRBV2 and TRBJ2-1; 7 bases agree with TRBD2. CDR1 SNHLY and CDR2 FYNNEI come from the germline V gene. The CDR3 covers 16 residues. The V and J ends lost 4 bases and 4 bases, in that order; junction bases with no gene match: 10. The CDR3 loop is CASSVRREWTYNEQFF. DNA of the CDR3: TGTGCCAGCAGTGTGAGGCGGGAGTGGACTTACAATGAGCAGTTCTTC.

The sample holds a few counts of this clone. The J gene is TRBJ2-1, the V gene TRBV7-7, with D possibly being TRBD1 (6 bases). The CDR3 has 15 residues. Looked up from germline, CDR1 is SSHAT and CDR2 is FNYEAQ (reference sequence). V was cut by 5 bases and J by 0 bases, with 11 bases left in between. CDR3 DNA: TGTGCCAGCAGCCTGGGGGCCGGCTCCTACAATGAGCAGTTCTTC. Residues: CASSLGAGSYNEQFF. The variable domain in full, completed from reference TRBV7-7 and TRBJ2-1, reads GAGVSQSPRYKVTKRGQDVTLRCDPISSHATLYWYQQALGQGPEFLTYFNYEAQPDKSGLPSDRFSAERPEGSISTLTIQRTEQRDSAMYRCASSLGAGSYNEQFFGPGTRLTVL.

The chain joins TRBV14 to TRBJ1-4; no reliable D call. Trimming removed 1 base at V and 7 bases at J, with 13 bases between. This CDR3 spans 15 amino acids. Germline V gene lookup returns CDR1 SGHDN and CDR2 FVKESK. CDR3 protein: CASSQVGWSREKLFF. The CDR3 DNA reads as TGTGCCAGCAGCCAAGTTGGGTGGAGTCGTGAAAAACTGTTTTTT.

The chain joins TRBV9 to TRBJ2-4; D not resolved. V lost 0 bases to trimming and J lost 7 bases, with 11 bases between them. The germline V gene encodes CDR1 SGDLS and CDR2 YYNGEE. This CDR3 comprises 14 residues. The CDR3 bases are TGTGCCAGCAGCGTAGCGCTAGATGGTAACATTCAGTACTTC. It is translated as CASSVALDGNIQYF.

In this sample, this clone turned up once. V usage is TRBV4-3 and J usage is TRBJ2-7, with 8 bases that match TRBD2. The ends lost 1 base at V and 0 bases at J; junction bases unmatched: 2. The CDR3 is 15 amino acids. CDR1 LGHNA and CDR2 YSLEER come from the germline V gene. CDR3 sequence: CASSQASGGSYEQYF. CDR3 sequence (DNA): TGCGCCAGCAGCCAAGCCAGCGGGGGCTCCTACGAGCAGTACTTC.

The genes are TRBV4-1 and TRBJ1-2; the match to TRBD1 covers 10 bases. Germline CDR1 and CDR2: MGHRA and YSYEKL. With 4 bases clipped from V and 4 bases from J, the junction kept 3 bases outside the gene matches. The CDR3 consists of 14 residues. The CDR3 sequence is CASSPGQGSYGYTF. The CDR3 nucleotides are TGCGCCAGCAGCCCGGGACAGGGGAGCTATGGCTACACCTTC.

This chain joins TRBV7-9 and TRBJ1-2, with TRBD1 matching over 10 bases. CDR3 size: 14 residues. Germline lookup yields CDR1 SEHNR and CDR2 FQNEAQ (reference sequence). V shed 5 bases, J shed 2 bases, and the junction held 2 bases outside the gene matches. In DNA form, the CDR3 reads TGTGCCAGCAGCCCGACAGGGGGCAACTATGGCTACACCTTC. This translates into CASSPTGGNYGYTF.

The chain recombines TRBV19 with TRBJ1-3; D not resolved. The CDR3 length is 15 residues. V was pared by 5 bases and J by 0 bases, with 11 bases between. From germline, CDR1 is LNHDA and CDR2 SQIVND (reference sequence). The CDR3, as DNA: TGTGCCAGTAGTCTCGACGGAGACTCTGGAAACACCATATATTTT. Its protein is CASSLDGDSGNTIYF.

The CDR3 loop reads CASSPSGGPAKNIQYF. In nucleotides, the CDR3 is TGTGCCAGCAGCCCTAGCGGGGGACCAGCCAAAAACATTCAGTACTTC. The chain joins TRBV11-2 to TRBJ2-4, with TRBD2 identical over 10 bases. This CDR3 spans 16 amino acids. Germline values: CDR1 SGHAT, CDR2 FQNNGV. Trimming at V came to 5 bases and at J to 0 bases, leaving 4 bases not matched to a gene.

The rearrangement joins TRBV19 to TRBJ2-1; 12 bases agree with TRBD2. J gave up 4 bases and V 3 bases, and 4 bases lay outside the gene matches. CDR1 is LNHDA, CDR2 SQIVND, per germline (reference sequence). The CDR3 covers 16 residues. DNA for the CDR3: TGTGCCAGTAGTATCCAGCTAGCGGGGGGGTACAATGAGCAGTTCTTC. It translates to CASSIQLAGGYNEQFF.

The V call is TRBV7-9, the J call TRBJ1-2; 8 bases fit TRBD1. The junction had 4 bases not matched to a gene; V was cut back by 5 bases and J by 2 bases. The germline CDR1 and CDR2 sequences are SEHNR and FQNEAQ (reference sequence). CDR3 length: 14 residues. CDR3 sequence reads: CASSQQGGNYGYTF. The CDR3 DNA is TGTGCCAGCAGCCAACAGGGGGGAAACTATGGCTACACCTTC.

The J gene is TRBJ1-5, the V gene TRBV27, with 8 bases matching TRBD1. CDR3 length: 18 residues. V lost 2 bases to trimming and J lost 0 bases; unmatched junction nucleotides: 9. Germline V gene sequence: CDR1 MNHEY, CDR2 SMNVEV (reference sequence). The CDR3 nucleotides read TGTGCCAGCAGTTTAGGGCAGGGGGCCAAGTATAGCAATCAGCCCCAGCATTTT. Its translation: CASSLGQGAKYSNQPQHF.

The genes are TRBV12-5 and TRBJ1-5; D may be TRBD1 (5 bases). The CDR3 contains 18 residues. The germline V gene has CDR1 LGHNT and CDR2 FRNRAP. The V end was cut by 2 bases, the J end by 0 bases, with 17 bases between. This chain's CDR3 is CASGLFTGSSFSNQPQHF. CDR3 in DNA: TGTGCTAGTGGTTTGTTTACAGGTAGTAGTTTTAGCAATCAGCCCCAGCATTTT.

This chain connects TRBV27 to TRBJ2-1; D is undetermined. CDR3 length: 13 residues. V shed 5 bases and J shed 4 bases, with 9 bases lying between them. Germline assignment: CDR1 MNHEY and CDR2 SMNVEV (reference sequence). Here the CDR3 DNA reads TGTGCCAGCAGTATCCGCGAGTACAATGAGCAGTTCTTC. It specifies CASSIREYNEQFF.

The count of this clone is one. The CDR3 spells CASSSISPTGTIYNEQFF. CDR3 in DNA: TGCGCCAGCAGCTCAATTTCCCCAACAGGGACCATTTACAATGAGCAGTTCTTC. This sequence joins TRBV5-1 and TRBJ2-1; D possibly corresponds to TRBD1 (6 bases). CDR3 length: 18 residues. The germline gives CDR1 SGHRS, CDR2 YFSETQ. Trimming took off 3 bases at V and 4 bases at J, with 23 bases between the two ends.

The chain is built from TRBV7-9 and TRBJ2-3; 12 nucleotides match TRBD1. The germline V gene has CDR1 SEHNR and CDR2 FQNEAQ (reference sequence). The CDR3 extends over 17 amino acids. After removal of 5 bases from V and 5 bases from J, the junction contained 11 bases not matched to a gene. In nucleotides, the CDR3 is TGTGCCAGCAGCCCCGGGACAGGGGGCCAAAGGGGAGATACGCAGTATTTT. It codes for CASSPGTGGQRGDTQYF.

This chain joins TRBV9 and TRBJ2-7; 13 bases align to TRBD2. The V and J ends lost 4 bases and 2 bases, in that order; junction bases with no gene match: 3. This CDR3 has 15 amino acids. Germline CDR1 and CDR2: SGDLS and YYNGEE. CDR3 loop: CASSTTSGRAYEQYF. The DNA for the CDR3 is TGTGCCAGCAGCACAACTAGCGGGAGGGCCTACGAGCAGTACTTC.

Written as DNA, the CDR3 is TGCAGCGTTGAAGCGGTCCCTAACTATGGCTACACCTTC. Its translation: CSVEAVPNYGYTF. This chain connects TRBV29-1 to TRBJ1-2; D gene uncertain. CDR3 length equals 13 residues. Per germline, CDR1 SQVTM and CDR2 ANQGSEA. Trimming removed 1 base from V and 0 bases from J, with 6 bases in between. Variable domain in full (rest from reference TRBV29-1 and TRBJ1-2): SAVISQKPSRDICQRGTSLTIQCQVDSQVTMMFWYRQQPGQSLTLIATANQGSEATYESGFVIDKFPISRPNLTFSTLTVSNMSPEDSSIYLCSVEAVPNYGYTFGSGTRLTVV.

The V and J genes are TRBV30 and TRBJ1-5; 10 nucleotides line up with TRBD1. The ends lost 1 base at V and 4 bases at J; junction bases unmatched: 4. The length of the CDR3 is 15 residues. The germline V gene encodes CDR1 GTSNPN and CDR2 SVGIG (reference sequence). The CDR3, as DNA: TGTGCCTGGAGTGCTTGGACAGGGGGGAATCAGCCCCAGCATTTT. Protein product: CAWSAWTGGNQPQHF. Filled out from reference TRBV30 and TRBJ1-5, the complete variable domain reads SQTIHQWPATLVQPVGSPLSLECTVEGTSNPNLYWYRQAAGRGLQLLFYSVGIGQISSEVPQNLSASRPQDRQFILSSKKLLLSDSGFYLCAWSAWTGGNQPQHFGDGTRLSIL.

V usage is TRBV5-1 and J usage is TRBJ2-7; 12 positions agree with TRBD2. V gave up 1 base and J gave up 0 bases; unmatched junction bases: 11. The CDR3 length is 19 residues. The germline V gene encodes CDR1 SGHRS and CDR2 YFSETQ. The CDR3 coding sequence is TGCGCCAGCAGCTTGCGAGGGCTAGCGGGAGGGTGGAGCTCCTACGAGCAGTACTTC. It encodes CASSLRGLAGGWSSYEQYF.

The chain's CDR3 is CASSLAGTGVETQYF. The DNA for the CDR3 is TGTGCCAGCAGCTTAGCCGGGACAGGGGTAGAGACCCAGTACTTC. The chain employs TRBV7-2 and TRBJ2-5; TRBD1 aligns across 10 bases. The junction had 2 bases not matched to a gene; V was cut back by 0 bases and J by 4 bases. This CDR3 is built from 15 residues. Looked up from germline, CDR1 is SGHTA and CDR2 is FQGNSA.